A single sample is the source of the 17 T cell receptor beta chains below, sequenced in a study of Ad26.COV2.S vaccination and SARS-CoV-2 variants. The treatment here: roughly 19 received Ad26.COV2.S at low or high dose, single or two shots; several received placebo; per-sample allocation not given. Sampling was performed 63 days after the first vaccine or placebo injection. Generated by immunoSEQ multiplex PCR, the TCRdb table keeps only in-frame clones and is missing some. The sample yields hundreds of thousands of clones, around 86% seen once. The sequenced sample was peripheral blood, obtained in a trial of Ad26.COV2.S vaccine versus placebo. The receptors here all came from a person aged 18-65 years who received the Ad26.COV2.S COVID-19 vaccine or a placebo.

The J gene is TRBJ2-5, the V gene TRBV15; the D gene is possibly TRBD2 (5 bases). The CDR3 is 16 residues long. V was trimmed by 5 bases and J by 1 base, leaving 17 bases between them. Germline values: CDR1 LNHNV, CDR2 YYDKDF (reference sequence). CDR3 nucleotide sequence: TGTGCCACCAGCTCAAATCCCGGACTTTTCCAAGAGACCCAGTACTTC. This codes for CATSSNPGLFQETQYF.

The rearrangement joins TRBV20-1 to TRBJ1-5; D is perhaps TRBD1 (5 bases). Germline V gene lookup returns CDR1 DFQATT and CDR2 SNEGSKA (reference sequence). The CDR3 loop spans 13 amino acids. V dropped 3 bases and J dropped 5 bases, with 11 bases sitting between them. The CDR3 region is CSASKGADQPQHF. Here the CDR3 DNA reads TGCAGTGCTAGTAAAGGGGCTGATCAGCCCCAGCATTTT.

In this sample, this clone turned up a few times. The J gene is TRBJ2-2, the V gene TRBV19, with 10 bases that match TRBD2. Unmatched junction bases numbered 5, after V lost 7 bases and J lost 3 bases. This CDR3 comprises 15 residues. Germline assignment: CDR1 LNHDA and CDR2 SQIVND (reference sequence). The CDR3 DNA is TGTGCCAGTAAAACTAGCGGGACATACACCGGGGAGCTGTTTTTT. Translated: CASKTSGTYTGELFF.

The chain carries TRBV7-8 and TRBJ1-2, with TRBD1 as a possible D gene (5 bases). Trimming took off 0 bases at V and 7 bases at J, with 12 bases between the two ends. The V gene's germline CDR1 is SGHVS and CDR2 FQNEAQ. CDR3 length equals 14 residues. CDR3 loop: CASSLAEGRAGYTF. CDR3 DNA: TGTGCCAGCAGCTTAGCGGAGGGCAGGGCTGGCTACACCTTC.

A word on this clone: This specimen includes other DNA sequences encoding the same CDR3. The chain combines TRBV4-2 with TRBJ2-5; D gene unclear. Germline V CDR1 and CDR2: LGHNA, YNFKEQ. Trimming left V 4 bases short and J 5 bases short, with 8 bases between. This CDR3 spans 12 amino acids. The CDR3 nucleotides read TGTGCCAGCAGCCCGAATCGGGAGACCCAGTACTTC. Translation gives CASSPNRETQYF.

V is TRBV7-6 and J is TRBJ2-7; D possibly matches TRBD1 or TRBD2 (7 bases each). This CDR3 contains 15 residues. From germline, CDR1 is SGHVS and CDR2 FNYEAQ. V lost 3 bases and J 1 base, leaving 13 bases between the germline ends. CDR3 sequence reads: CASSLSGTASYEQYF. The CDR3 DNA sequence: TGTGCCAGCAGCTTGAGCGGGACAGCATCCTACGAGCAGTACTTC.

The rearrangement uses TRBV5-1 and TRBJ2-1; D may be TRBD2 (6 bases). Looked up from germline, CDR1 is SGHRS and CDR2 is YFSETQ. Trimming pared 2 bases from V and 6 bases from J, leaving 15 bases between. The CDR3 has 15 residues. The CDR3, as DNA: TGCGCCAGCAGCTTCCGGCTAGCGATGAGCAATGAGCAGTTCTTC. Its translation is CASSFRLAMSNEQFF. The variable domain in full, completed from reference TRBV5-1 and TRBJ2-1, reads KAGVTQTPRYLIKTRGQQVTLSCSPISGHRSVSWYQQTPGQGLQFLFEYFSETQRNKGNFPGRFSGRQFSNSRSEMNVSTLELGDSALYLCASSFRLAMSNEQFFGPGTRLTVL.

This clone was detected a few times. The genes are TRBV18 and TRBJ2-2; D is ambiguous. The ends were cut back, 0 bases at V and 4 bases at J, with 3 bases in the middle. CDR3 length: 13 residues. Germline V gene sequence: CDR1 KGHSH, CDR2 LQKENI. CDR3 sequence: CASSPPGTGELFF. DNA for the CDR3: TGTGCCAGCTCACCACCGGGCACCGGGGAGCTGTTTTTT.

This chain connects TRBV7-8 to TRBJ2-7; no clear D. The CDR3 totals 11 residues. V dropped 4 bases and J dropped 3 bases, with 4 bases sitting between them. Germline CDR1 reads SGHVS; CDR2 reads FQNEAQ. DNA of the CDR3: TGTGCCAGCAGCTCGGACTACGAGCAGTACTTC. Protein product: CASSSDYEQYF.

The J gene is TRBJ1-4, the V gene TRBV24-1, with D perhaps TRBD1 (5 bases). V was cut by 5 bases and J by 0 bases, with 9 bases left in between. The CDR3 is 15 amino acids. Per germline, CDR1 KGHDR and CDR2 SFDVKD. In DNA, the CDR3 is TGTGCCACCAGTGTTACGGGGGCAACTAATGAAAAACTGTTTTTT. It codes for CATSVTGATNEKLFF.

CDR3: CASSTRTSGAHYEQYF. The CDR3 region has the DNA TGTGCCAGCAGCACACGGACTAGCGGGGCCCACTACGAGCAGTACTTC. This chain uses TRBV11-2 with TRBJ2-7, with 12 bases that match TRBD2. The CDR3 spans 16 residues. The V and J ends lost 5 bases and 3 bases, in that order; junction bases with no gene match: 8. From germline, CDR1 is SGHAT and CDR2 FQNNGV. The whole variable domain, remainder taken from reference TRBV11-2 and TRBJ2-7, is EAGVAQSPRYKIIEKRQSVAFWCNPISGHATLYWYQQILGQGPKLLIQFQNNGVVDDSQLPKDRFSAERLKGVDSTLKIQPAKLEDSAVYLCASSTRTSGAHYEQYFGPGTRLTVT.

The V call is TRBV2, the J call TRBJ1-1; D is undetermined. Germline lookup yields CDR1 SNHLY and CDR2 FYNNEI. CDR3 size: 12 residues. V was pared by 7 bases and J by 0 bases, with 6 bases between. In DNA, the CDR3 is TGTGCCAGCACCAGGTTGAACACTGAAGCTTTCTTT. Its protein is CASTRLNTEAFF.

This chain connects TRBV30 to TRBJ1-1; 7 bases are a match to TRBD1. The CDR3 has 15 residues. Trimming at V came to 3 bases and at J to 5 bases, leaving 12 bases not matched to a gene. Germline values: CDR1 GTSNPN, CDR2 SVGIG (reference sequence). CDR3 region: CAWSDPTGLWTEAFF. CDR3 DNA: TGTGCCTGGAGCGATCCGACAGGGCTTTGGACTGAAGCTTTCTTT.

The genes are TRBV5-1 and TRBJ1-2; D is undetermined. The CDR3 length is 15 residues. Germline CDR1 and CDR2: SGHRS and YFSETQ. Trimming pared 0 bases from V and 0 bases from J, leaving 9 bases between. The CDR3, as DNA: TGCGCCAGCAGCTTGGAGTTGGGAGCTAACTATGGCTACACCTTC. The encoded protein is CASSLELGANYGYTF.

V and J are TRBV4-2 and TRBJ1-3, with D possibly being TRBD1 (5 bases). Trimming removed 0 bases from V and 1 base from J, with 13 bases in between. Per germline, CDR1 LGHNA and CDR2 YNFKEQ. The CDR3 loop spans 17 amino acids. CDR3 DNA sequence: TGTGCCAGCAGCCAAGATCAGGGAGGAGGATCTGGAAACACCATATATTTT. Its protein product is CASSQDQGGGSGNTIYF.

This sequence joins TRBV6-1 and TRBJ1-2, with D maybe TRBD1 (6 bases). This CDR3 has 15 residues. The germline V gene encodes CDR1 MNHNS and CDR2 SASEGT. The V and J ends lost 2 bases and 2 bases respectively, with 12 bases between them. The CDR3 spells CASSERGTPNYGYTF. As DNA, the CDR3 is TGTGCCAGCAGTGAAAGAGGGACACCCAACTATGGCTACACCTTC.

The rearrangement joins TRBV6-4 to TRBJ2-1; 8 positions agree with TRBD1. Losses at the gene ends were 5 bases for V and 6 bases for J; bases not matched to a gene: 12. The CDR3 has 16 residues. The V gene's germline CDR1 is MRHNA and CDR2 SNTAGT. The CDR3 bases are TGTGCCAGCAGTCCCACTGTTGGACAGGGAAGCAATGAGCAGTTCTTC. Its translation is CASSPTVGQGSNEQFF.